This TCR beta chain emerged from a study of cytomegalovirus exposure and HLA in healthy donors. There are a few counts of this clone. The germline gives CDR1 MGHDK, CDR2 SYGVNS. CDR3 size: 14 residues. J gave up 10 bases and V 5 bases, and 9 bases lay outside the gene matches. Vbeta (60) and Jbeta (13) primers were used in the PCR. The assay was immunoSEQ multiplex PCR, and TCRdb's table has in-frame clones only and misses some. The table shows 130,000 to 150,000 clones, with 55% to 70% occurring only once. The source is a woman younger than 45 in good health and CMV-seropositive. Source material: PBMCs. The chain couples TRBV25-1 to TRBJ1-4, with 8 bases matching TRBD1. DNA for the CDR3: TGTGCCAGCAGTAAGACCGACAGGGGAGGAAAACTGTTTTTT. This gives the protein CASSKTDRGGKLFF.